This T cell receptor beta chain was retrieved from a study of blood T cells in healthy people across ages (dated by TCRdb to the mid-2010s). At the level of the whole study: In model experiments, template switching captured roughly one uniquely barcoded TCR beta cDNA molecule for every two T cells. To track age-related changes in TCR beta repertoire diversity, the study relied on deep sequencing normalized with unique cDNA molecular identifiers. The donors were divided into four age groups: young (average approximately 16 years), middle-aged (about 40), aged (approximately 62) and long-lived (about 90). To avoid experimental bias, donors of different ages were distributed randomly across sequencing lanes. For two donors (one aged 18 to 29 and one aged 80 or older), the study analyzed two additional independent replicas of 1 million unique cDNA reads from the same blood draw. Points the paper makes about the study in general: Bulk unsorted PBMC profiling prevented conclusive comparison of naive and antigen-experienced compartments. As age increased, observed TCR beta diversity per million T cells dropped in a roughly linear way, and a significant reduction was already evident by age 40. The percentage of naive T cells measured by flow cytometry correlated strongly with observed TCR beta diversity. Estimates of total diversity based on one million sequenced T cells were regarded as lower bounds and as underestimates. Compared with the aged group, the long-lived group had more naive CD4+ T cells, fewer expanded clones and increased TCR diversity, a pattern suggesting age selection. Donor CMV infection status was unknown, potentially confounding age-related changes in expanded clonotypes.

The protocol used for the library was 5' RACE. Sequencing was carried out with an Illumina HiSeq 2500. The second PCR ran for about 6 to 12 cycles and used a J-beta primer mix along with a sample-barcoded 5' primer. A template-switch 5' adaptor carrying 12 random nucleotides introduced a unique molecular identifier onto each TCR beta cDNA molecule. Each sample yielded at least 2.5 million CDR3-containing paired-end reads. All of the RNA was converted into first-strand cDNA using the Mint cDNA synthesis kit, with a TRBC-specific oligonucleotide serving as the primer. Following uracil-DNA glycosylase treatment, a first 18-cycle PCR with universal primers M1SS and BC2_uni_R was performed on all cDNA. The study's processing was this. For normalization, 1 million high-quality reads, each with a distinct molecular identifier, were randomly selected from each sample. Instead of being binned into consensus sequences, reads with shared molecular identifiers were discarded. MiTCR, set to a Q25 quality threshold and the strictest error-elimination algorithm, was used for CDR3 identification, clonotype clustering and error correction. A nonparametric unseen species model using Euler transformation provided a lower-bound estimate of total TCR beta diversity. TCRdb took the public reads, trimmed them with fastp at Q25, ran MiXCR for clone calling and kept in-frame beta chains. Entries are consolidated by CDR3 protein sequence, retaining the most common genes and DNA. These V and J calls derive from TCRdb rather than the authors' analysis. The sample table shows hundreds of thousands of distinct CDR3 sequences, and 49% are seen once. The ten top clones hold under 35% of the sample.

CDR3 length: 15 amino acids, cysteine to phenylalanine. This entry keeps only the CDR3 DNA: 45 bases, framed from base 1. The germline V gene yields SQVTM for CDR1 and ANQGSEA for CDR2. For this chain, trimming is 7 bases at the V end and 5 bases at the J end, and the number of junction bases without a gene match is 15. Systemically healthy Caucasian individuals from Russia, around 38 in total and aged roughly 6 to 100 years, were included as donors. Around 10 milliliters of peripheral blood were drawn from each donor into EDTA-treated Vacutainer tubes. Ficoll-Paque density-gradient centrifugation was used to isolate PBMCs, with at least 6.5 million obtained per sample. Trizol reagent was used to extract total RNA from the PBMCs, yielding at least 6 micrograms per sample. For every donor, an aliquot of PBMCs went through flow cytometry to measure the percentages of naive CD45RAhigh/CD27high T cells.

This clonotype was seen a handful of times. Its cognate antigen has yet to be identified. Per-base quality was not reported, and no clone a single base away is much larger than it. This clonotype was obtained from a woman aged 60-70 years in good health. The rearranged chain carries TRBV29-1 and TRBJ2-5, with 8 middle bases fitting TRBD1. Sequencing input: blood. The base sequence is TGCAGCGCTGAGCTCGGACAGGGAATACGGGAGACCCAGTACTTC. The resulting protein is CSAELGQGIRETQYF.